These 2 T cell receptor beta chains share one sample of origin, sequenced in a study of T cell responses to AZD1222 COVID-19 vaccine. Assay: immunoSEQ multiplex PCR; the TCRdb copy retains only in-frame clones and omits some. There are approximately 110,000 clones in the sample; roughly 85% occur only once, and around 4.4% lies in the top ten. The sample in question was peripheral blood, obtained 28 days after the second AZD1222 dose. These receptors were obtained from an adult who received the AZD1222 COVID-19 vaccine.

The J gene is TRBJ1-1, the V gene TRBV19, with TRBD1 identical over 7 bases. The CDR3 has 16 residues. Germline CDR1 reads LNHDA; CDR2 reads SQIVND (reference sequence). J lost 0 bases, V lost 6 bases, and 10 bases had no gene match. The CDR3 here is CASSIIGGGVNTEAFF. CDR3 sequence (DNA): TGTGCCAGTAGCATAATAGGGGGCGGCGTGAACACTGAAGCTTTCTTT.

This clone has a handful of counts. The chain combines TRBV19 with TRBJ1-6; perhaps TRBD1 as D (5 bases). V was pared by 6 bases and J by 9 bases, with 15 bases between. Germline V gene data show CDR1 as LNHDA and CDR2 as SQIVND (reference sequence). CDR3 length: 14 amino acids. The chain's CDR3 is CASSPVSRGSPLHF. The CDR3 region has the DNA TGTGCCAGTAGCCCTGTCTCAAGGGGTTCACCCCTCCACTTT.